These 3 T cell receptor beta chains came from one sample sequenced in a study of T cells in Graves' hyperthyroidism and ophthalmopathy. RNA transcripts served as the template for amplifying TCR beta CDR3 regions. The HTBI set primed first-round TCR CDR3 RT-PCR. Via MiXCR, TCRdb re-called the multiplex PCR reads, giving one row per CDR3 protein. The table lists about 640,000 distinct CDR3 sequences, roughly 20% of them singletons, with about 35% in the top ten. The material sequenced was blood. These TCRs come from a young man with Graves' ophthalmopathy.

A few counts support this clonotype. The chain has TRBV20-1 and TRBJ1-4; D is undetermined. There are 13 residues in the CDR3. From germline, CDR1 is DFQATT and CDR2 SNEGSKA (reference sequence). V was trimmed by 6 bases and J by 4 bases, leaving 12 bases between them. CDR3 sequence reads: CSAPGPLNEKLFF. CDR3 DNA: TGCAGTGCCCCGGGTCCTCTTAATGAAAAACTGTTTTTT.

This clonotype has a handful of counts. The V call is TRBV6-1, the J call TRBJ2-3; a weak D match, TRBD2 (5 bases). Trimming removed 2 bases at V and 5 bases at J, with 11 bases between. This CDR3 contains 14 residues. CDR1 and CDR2 (germline): MNHNS, SASEGT. In DNA, the CDR3 is TGTGCCAGCAGTGAACGCGGGTCTGGAGATACGCAGTATTTT. The encoded protein is CASSERGSGDTQYF.

This clonotype has more than one count but fewer than ten. The chain joins TRBV12-3 or TRBV12-4 to TRBJ1-6; D remains unclear. The CDR3 has 12 residues. V shed 8 bases and J shed 8 bases, with 10 bases lying between them. The CDR3 coding sequence is TGTGCCAGCGCACGGGGAGATTCACCCCTCCACTTT. This sequence encodes CASARGDSPLHF.